This T cell receptor (beta chain) was documented in a study of blood T cell repertoires in COVID-19. Study in general: Material from acute and convalescent COVID-19 was sourced from the United States, Italy and Spain. Nucleic acid was either cDNA or gDNA, and it came from T cells, B-cell-depleted T cells, or PBMCs.

The CDR3 sequence is 15 residues long. Germline V lookup: CDR1 MNHEY, CDR2 SVGAGI. V shed 0 bases, J shed 1 base, and the junction held 2 bases outside the gene matches. In the original analysis: Researchers report that nucleated cell counts were estimated from reference gene primer amplification. Sequencing used immunoSEQ multiplex PCR; TCRdb keeps in-frame clones, though not all of them. V, J and clone size derive from that table, while D and trimming were established from the DNA sequence. The sample consists of tens of thousands of clones, over 80% of them appearing once. The sequencing sample was made of peripheral blood. The chain uses TRBV6-5 and TRBJ1-1; 7 bases align to TRBD1. The source is a human donor in a cohort sampled during active COVID-19. The CDR3 region is CASSYSRQGNTEAFF. The CDR3 DNA is TGTGCCAGCAGTTACTCCAGACAGGGGAACACTGAAGCTTTCTTT.